This T cell receptor (beta chain) was sequenced for a study of blood T cell repertoires in COVID-19. Study as a whole: Both acute and convalescent COVID-19 samples were obtained from the United States, Italy and Spain. Nucleic acid was either cDNA or gDNA, and it came from T cells, B-cell-depleted T cells, or PBMCs.

Authors' analysis steps: Amplifying reference gene primers gave estimates of nucleated cell counts. Method: immunoSEQ multiplex PCR; TCRdb's copy keeps in-frame clones and lacks some. V and J calls and clone size are copied from that table; D and trimming were computed from the DNA. The profile covers about 130,000 clones, with roughly 85% appearing a single time and more than 20% taken by the ten largest. This clone was seen once. The sequencing sample was made of peripheral blood. The source is a woman over 75 with acute or convalescent COVID-19.

As DNA, the CDR3 is TGTGCCAGCAGTTTAATCGGGGGGACTCTCGGGACCCAGTACTTC. Translated, it gives CASSLIGGTLGTQYF. The chain couples TRBV28 to TRBJ2-5; 7 bases map to TRBD2. Germline lookup yields CDR1 MDHEN and CDR2 SYDVKM. Losses at the gene ends were 2 bases for V and 7 bases for J; bases not matched to a gene: 10. The CDR3 has 15 residues.